What follows are 6 T cell receptor beta chains derived from one specimen sequenced in a study of tumor-infiltrating lymphocytes in localized non-small cell lung cancer. Measured with immunoSEQ multiplex PCR; TCRdb has only the in-frame clones, and not every one. Altogether 13,000 to 15,000 clones are present, 68% being singletons, with the ten largest covering around 10%. Sequencing input: uninvolved lung tissue not adjacent to the tumor. The receptors originated from a human donor with non-small cell lung cancer.

In nucleotides, the CDR3 is TGTGCCTGGAGTGTAGGGGACGAGAGCCATGGCTACACCTTC. It translates to CAWSVGDESHGYTF. The chain uses TRBV30 and TRBJ1-2; perhaps TRBD1 as D (5 bases). V was pared by 0 bases and J by 6 bases, with 14 bases between. The length of the CDR3 is 14 residues. Per the germline V gene, CDR1 is GTSNPN and CDR2 is SVGIG (reference sequence).

V and J are TRBV18 and TRBJ2-7; either TRBD1 or TRBD2 may supply D (5 bases each). Germline loops: CDR1 KGHSH, CDR2 LQKENI. The V end was cut by 3 bases, the J end by 4 bases, with 16 bases between. There are 15 residues in the CDR3. The CDR3 nucleotides read TGTGCCAGCTCACCGGGTGCCGGGGACCTGTACGAGCAGTACGTC. It yields the protein CASSPGAGDLYEQYV.

This clone has a handful of counts. V and J are TRBV7-6 and TRBJ2-3; maybe TRBD2 (7 bases). Trimming pared 3 bases from V and 2 bases from J, leaving 15 bases between. Germline lookup yields CDR1 SGHVS and CDR2 FNYEAQ. The CDR3 contains 16 residues. The CDR3 loop is CASSLGASGFTDTQYF. The CDR3 DNA follows: TGTGCCAGCAGCTTGGGGGCTAGCGGATTCACAGATACGCAGTATTTT.

The J gene is TRBJ1-3, the V gene TRBV28; D ambiguous. The CDR3 contains 17 residues. From germline, CDR1 is MDHEN and CDR2 SYDVKM. V lost 4 bases and J 1 base, leaving 17 bases between the germline ends. The CDR3 loop is CASSSLGAGGSGNTIYF. The DNA of the CDR3 is TGTGCCAGCAGTTCCTTAGGCGCGGGAGGATCTGGAAACACCATATATTTT.

This clone ranks as medium-sized. The chain joins TRBV6-6 to TRBJ1-3; 9 nucleotides align to TRBD1. Trimming took 8 bases from V and 0 from J; bases not matched to a gene: 5. The CDR3 consists of 15 residues. In germline, CDR1 is MNHNY, CDR2 SVGAGI (reference sequence). CDR3 nucleotide sequence: TGTGCCAGCGGGACAGGGTCCCTCTCTGGAAACACCATATATTTT. The encoded protein is CASGTGSLSGNTIYF.

The rearrangement links TRBV5-1 to TRBJ1-1; a weak D match, TRBD1 (5 bases). The CDR3 contains 13 residues. CDR1 SGHRS and CDR2 YFSETQ come from the germline V gene. V shed 9 bases and J shed 4 bases, with 16 bases lying between them. The CDR3 here is CANWLGTVTEAFF. The CDR3 bases are TGCGCCAACTGGCTTGGGACGGTCACTGAAGCTTTCTTT.